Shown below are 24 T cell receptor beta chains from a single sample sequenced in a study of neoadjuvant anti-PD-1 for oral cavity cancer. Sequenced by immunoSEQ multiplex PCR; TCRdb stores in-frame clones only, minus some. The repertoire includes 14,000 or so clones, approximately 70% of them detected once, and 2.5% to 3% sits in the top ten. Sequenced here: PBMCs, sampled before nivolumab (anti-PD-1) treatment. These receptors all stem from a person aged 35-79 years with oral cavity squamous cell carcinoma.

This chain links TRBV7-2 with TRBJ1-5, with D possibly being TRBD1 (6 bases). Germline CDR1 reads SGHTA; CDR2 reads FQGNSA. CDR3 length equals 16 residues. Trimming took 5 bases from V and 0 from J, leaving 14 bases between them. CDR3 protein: CASSPGQPYSNQPQHF. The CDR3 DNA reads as TGTGCCAGCAGCCCAGGACAGCCCTATAGCAATCAGCCCCAGCATTTT.

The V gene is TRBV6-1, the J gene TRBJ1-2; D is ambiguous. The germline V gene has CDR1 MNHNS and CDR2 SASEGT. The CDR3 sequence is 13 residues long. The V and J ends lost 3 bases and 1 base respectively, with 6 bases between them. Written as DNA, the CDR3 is TGTGCCAGCAGTGACTCAGTTAACTATGGCTACACCTTC. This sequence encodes CASSDSVNYGYTF.

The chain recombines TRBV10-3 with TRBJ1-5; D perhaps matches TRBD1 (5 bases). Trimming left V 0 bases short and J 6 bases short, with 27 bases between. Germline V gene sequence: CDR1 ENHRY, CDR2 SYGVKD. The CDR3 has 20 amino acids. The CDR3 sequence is CAISESLGAPRDGFRQPQHF. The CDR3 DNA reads TGTGCCATCAGTGAGTCTCTCGGCGCCCCCAGGGACGGTTTTCGTCAGCCCCAGCATTTT.

In nucleotides, the CDR3 is TGTGCCAGCAGCCCACTCCTATGGTACCAGGGGGGGGCCGGGGAGCTGTTTTTT. This translates into CASSPLLWYQGGAGELFF. The chain uses TRBV7-9 and TRBJ2-2, with D possibly called TRBD1 or TRBD2 (7 bases each). CDR3 size: 18 residues. CDR1 is SEHNR and CDR2 is FQNEAQ in the germline V gene (reference sequence). Trimming stripped 5 bases from V and 6 bases from J, with 25 bases between.

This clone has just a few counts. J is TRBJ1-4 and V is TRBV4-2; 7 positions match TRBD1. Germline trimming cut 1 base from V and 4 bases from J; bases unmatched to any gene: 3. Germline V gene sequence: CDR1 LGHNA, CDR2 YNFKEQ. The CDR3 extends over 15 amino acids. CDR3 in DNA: TGTGCCAGCAGCCAAGGTCAGGGGGATAATGAAAAACTGTTTTTT. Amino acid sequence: CASSQGQGDNEKLFF.

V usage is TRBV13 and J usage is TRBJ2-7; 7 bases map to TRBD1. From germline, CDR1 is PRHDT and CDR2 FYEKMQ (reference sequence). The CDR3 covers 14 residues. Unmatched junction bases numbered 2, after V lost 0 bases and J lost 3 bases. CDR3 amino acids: CASSLGGDSYEQYF. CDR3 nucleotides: TGTGCCAGCAGCTTAGGGGGGGACAGCTACGAGCAGTACTTC.

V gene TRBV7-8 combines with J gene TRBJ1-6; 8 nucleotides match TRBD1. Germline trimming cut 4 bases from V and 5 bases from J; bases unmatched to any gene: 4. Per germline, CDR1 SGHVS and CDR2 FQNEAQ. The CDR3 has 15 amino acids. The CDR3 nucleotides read TGTGCCAGCAGCTCCAGGACAGGGAATAATTCACCCCTCCACTTT. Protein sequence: CASSSRTGNNSPLHF.

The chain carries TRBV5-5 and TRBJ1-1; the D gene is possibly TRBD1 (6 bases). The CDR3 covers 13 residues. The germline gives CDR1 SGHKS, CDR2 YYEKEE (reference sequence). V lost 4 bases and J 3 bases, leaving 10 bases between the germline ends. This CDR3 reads CASSEQGDTEAFF. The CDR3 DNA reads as TGTGCCAGCAGCGAACAGGGAGACACTGAAGCTTTCTTT.

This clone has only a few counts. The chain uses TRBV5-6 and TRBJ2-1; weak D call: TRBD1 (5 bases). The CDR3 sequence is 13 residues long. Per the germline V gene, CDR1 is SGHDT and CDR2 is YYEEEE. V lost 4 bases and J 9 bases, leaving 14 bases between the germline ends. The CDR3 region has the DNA TGTGCCAGCAGCGTCCTGTGGGGCGGTGAGCAGTTCTTC. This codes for CASSVLWGGEQFF.

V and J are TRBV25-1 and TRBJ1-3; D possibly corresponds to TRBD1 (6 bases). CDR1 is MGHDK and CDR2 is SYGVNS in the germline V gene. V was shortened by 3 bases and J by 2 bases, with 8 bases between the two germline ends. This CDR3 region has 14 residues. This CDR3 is CASSDPGAGNTIYF. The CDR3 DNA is TGTGCCAGCAGTGATCCAGGGGCTGGAAACACCATATATTTT.

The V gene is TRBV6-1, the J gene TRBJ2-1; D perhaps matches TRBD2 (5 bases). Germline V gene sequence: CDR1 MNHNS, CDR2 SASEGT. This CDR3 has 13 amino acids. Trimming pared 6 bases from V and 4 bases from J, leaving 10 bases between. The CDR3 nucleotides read TGTGCCAGCAGGGTAAGACTATACAATGAGCAGTTCTTC. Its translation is CASRVRLYNEQFF.

Here the CDR3 DNA reads TGTGCCAGCAGCTTACGGACAGGATGGAGGGATGAAAAACTGTTTTTT. Its protein is CASSLRTGWRDEKLFF. This chain uses TRBV7-9 with TRBJ1-4; 7 bases fit TRBD1. J was trimmed by 6 bases and V by 2 bases; bases with no gene match: 9. CDR1 SEHNR and CDR2 FQNEAQ come from the germline V gene (reference sequence). The CDR3 extends over 16 amino acids.

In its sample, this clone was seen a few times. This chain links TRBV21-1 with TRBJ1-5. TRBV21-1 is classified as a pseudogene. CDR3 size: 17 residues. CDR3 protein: CASSKAMGDYSNQPQHF. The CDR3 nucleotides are TGTGCCAGCAGCAAAGCTATGGGAGATTATAGCAATCAGCCCCAGCATTTT.

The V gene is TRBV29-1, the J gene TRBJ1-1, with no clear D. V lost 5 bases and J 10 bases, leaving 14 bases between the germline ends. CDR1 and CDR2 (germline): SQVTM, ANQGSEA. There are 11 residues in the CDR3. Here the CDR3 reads CSVSMGLVAFF. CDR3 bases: TGCAGCGTTAGCATGGGTTTAGTAGCTTTCTTT.

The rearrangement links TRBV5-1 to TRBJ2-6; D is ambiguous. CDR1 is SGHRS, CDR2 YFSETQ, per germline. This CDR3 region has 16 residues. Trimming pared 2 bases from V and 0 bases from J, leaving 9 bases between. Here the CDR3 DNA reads TGCGCCAGCAGCTTCGACGGATACTCTGGGGCCAACGTCCTGACTTTC. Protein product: CASSFDGYSGANVLTF.

CDR3: CASSPTPLLIMNYEQYF. CDR3 sequence (DNA): TGTGCCAGCAGTCCAACCCCACTACTAATAATGAACTACGAGCAGTACTTC. V and J are TRBV2 and TRBJ2-7, with no clear D. The CDR3 totals 17 residues. V was pared by 5 bases and J by 3 bases, with 23 bases between. Per the germline V gene, CDR1 is SNHLY and CDR2 is FYNNEI.

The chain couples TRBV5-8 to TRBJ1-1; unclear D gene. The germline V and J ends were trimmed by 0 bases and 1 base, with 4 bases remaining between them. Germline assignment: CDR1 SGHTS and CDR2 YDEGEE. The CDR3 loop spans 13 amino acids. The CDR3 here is CASSLAGNTEAFF. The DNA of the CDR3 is TGTGCCAGCAGCTTGGCGGGGAACACTGAAGCTTTCTTT.

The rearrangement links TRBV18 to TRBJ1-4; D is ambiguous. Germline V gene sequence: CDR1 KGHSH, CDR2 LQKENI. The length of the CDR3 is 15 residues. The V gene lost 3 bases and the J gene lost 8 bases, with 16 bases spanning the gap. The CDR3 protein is CASSPLRTVGEKLFF. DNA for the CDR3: TGTGCCAGCTCACCTCTTAGAACAGTGGGGGAAAAACTGTTTTTT.

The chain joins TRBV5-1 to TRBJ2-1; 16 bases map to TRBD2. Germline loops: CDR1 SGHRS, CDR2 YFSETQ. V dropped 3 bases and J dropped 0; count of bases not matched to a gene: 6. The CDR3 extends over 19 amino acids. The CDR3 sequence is CASSSKGLAGGSSYNEQFF. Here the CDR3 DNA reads TGCGCCAGCAGCTCTAAGGGACTAGCGGGAGGGAGCTCCTACAATGAGCAGTTCTTC.

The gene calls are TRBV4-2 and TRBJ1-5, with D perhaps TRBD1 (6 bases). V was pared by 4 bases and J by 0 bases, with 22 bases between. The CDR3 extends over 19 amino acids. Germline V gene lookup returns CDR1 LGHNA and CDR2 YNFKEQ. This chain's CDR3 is CASSPFEKSGADSNQPQHF. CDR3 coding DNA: TGTGCCAGCAGCCCGTTTGAAAAATCGGGGGCTGATAGCAATCAGCCCCAGCATTTT.

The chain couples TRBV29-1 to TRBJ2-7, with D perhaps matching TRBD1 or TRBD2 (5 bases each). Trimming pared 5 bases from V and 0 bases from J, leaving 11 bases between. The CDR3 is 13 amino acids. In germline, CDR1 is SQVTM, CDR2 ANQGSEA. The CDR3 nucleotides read TGCAGCGTTCGGTCAGGGAGCTCCTACGAGCAGTACTTC. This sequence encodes CSVRSGSSYEQYF.

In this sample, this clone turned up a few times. This CDR3 is CASSNRHRGSGSPDTQYF. CDR3 nucleotide sequence: TGTGCCAGTAGTAACCGTCACAGGGGAAGCGGGAGCCCAGATACGCAGTATTTT. V is TRBV19 and J is TRBJ2-3; D may be TRBD2 (8 bases). Germline V gene lookup returns CDR1 LNHDA and CDR2 SQIVND (reference sequence). V lost 4 bases to trimming and J lost 4 bases, with 24 bases between them. CDR3 length: 18 residues.

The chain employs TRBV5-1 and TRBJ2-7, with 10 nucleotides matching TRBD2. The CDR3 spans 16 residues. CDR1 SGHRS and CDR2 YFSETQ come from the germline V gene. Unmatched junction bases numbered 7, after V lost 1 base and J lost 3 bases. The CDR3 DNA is TGCGCCAGCAGCTTGAGTTCCGGGACTAGCGTCTACGAGCAGTACTTC. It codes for CASSLSSGTSVYEQYF.

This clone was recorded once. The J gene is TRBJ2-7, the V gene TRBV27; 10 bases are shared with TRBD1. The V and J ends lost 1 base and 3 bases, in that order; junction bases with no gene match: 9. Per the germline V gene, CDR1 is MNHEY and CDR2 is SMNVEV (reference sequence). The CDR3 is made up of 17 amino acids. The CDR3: CASSLFWDRGRHYEQYF. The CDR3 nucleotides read TGTGCCAGCAGTTTATTCTGGGACAGGGGACGACACTACGAGCAGTACTTC.